These 6 T cell receptor beta chains originate from one sample sequenced in a study of T-cell reconstitution after alpha-beta-depleted transplantation in children. The TCRbeta library incorporated unique molecular identifiers. MiXCR was run by TCRdb on the PCR reads, yielding one entry per CDR3 protein. Here the sample spans around 360,000 distinct CDR3 sequences, about 9.3% being singletons. Specimen: PBMCs from the stem cell graft donor, collected from the stem cell graft. Every receptor here comes from a human donor who donated a stem cell graft to a child with acute lymphoblastic leukemia.

This clonotype was seen only a few times. The J gene is TRBJ2-5, the V gene TRBV6-2 or TRBV6-3; TRBD2 agrees at 13 bases. The trim removed 2 bases at V and 5 bases at J, leaving 20 bases unmatched. The CDR3 runs 21 residues. Germline V CDR1 and CDR2: MNHEY, SVGEGT. DNA of the CDR3: TGTGCCAGCAGTTACCCGAACCCCGGGAGACTAGCGGGAGGAATAGGGGAGACCCAGTACTTC. This gives the protein CASSYPNPGRLAGGIGETQYF.

This clonotype came up a few times. The gene calls are TRBV7-9 and TRBJ1-5; D is uncertain. The V end lost 6 bases, the J end lost 9 bases, and 9 bases lay between the germline ends. This CDR3 is built from 11 residues. Germline-derived CDR1 and CDR2 are SEHNR and FQNEAQ (reference sequence). CDR3 coding DNA: TGTGCCAGCAGGGTCCGAGGGCCCCAGCATTTT. The encoded protein is CASRVRGPQHF.

This clonotype has at least ten counts. The chain employs TRBV6-5 and TRBJ2-1, with 12 bases lining up with TRBD2. From germline, CDR1 is MNHEY and CDR2 SVGAGI. This CDR3 region has 16 residues. The V and J ends lost 6 bases and 0 bases, in that order; junction bases with no gene match: 3. The CDR3 DNA follows: TGTGCCAGCAGCACTAGCGGGAGGAGCTCCTACAATGAGCAGTTCTTC. It yields the protein CASSTSGRSSYNEQFF.

This clonotype was seen at least ten times. This chain links TRBV20-1 with TRBJ2-5; 11 bases line up with TRBD2. Germline-derived CDR1 and CDR2 are DFQATT and SNEGSKA (reference sequence). The CDR3 has 17 residues. Trimming at V came to 6 bases and at J to 5 bases, leaving 17 bases not matched to a gene. CDR3 nucleotide sequence: TGCAGTGCCAGTTCGGGAGCTAGCGGGAGGATGGCGGAGACCCAGTACTTC. It yields the protein CSASSGASGRMAETQYF.

This clonotype came up a few times. The CDR3 spells CASSEAGQGGWNEQFF. Here the CDR3 DNA reads TGTGCCAGCAGTGAGGCCGGACAGGGTGGTTGGAATGAGCAGTTCTTC. The chain is built from TRBV2 and TRBJ2-1; 8 bases fit TRBD1. V gave up 3 bases and J gave up 7 bases; unmatched junction bases: 11. The CDR3 runs to 16 residues. Germline V gives CDR1 SNHLY, CDR2 FYNNEI.

This clonotype has only a few counts. The rearrangement uses TRBV7-2 and TRBJ1-5; D unclear. The CDR3 totals 12 residues. V lost 8 bases, J lost 4 bases, and 9 bases lay in between. Germline CDR1 and CDR2: SGHTA and FQGNSA. The CDR3 is CASAVPNQPQHF. CDR3 DNA: TGTGCCAGCGCGGTCCCGAATCAGCCCCAGCATTTT.